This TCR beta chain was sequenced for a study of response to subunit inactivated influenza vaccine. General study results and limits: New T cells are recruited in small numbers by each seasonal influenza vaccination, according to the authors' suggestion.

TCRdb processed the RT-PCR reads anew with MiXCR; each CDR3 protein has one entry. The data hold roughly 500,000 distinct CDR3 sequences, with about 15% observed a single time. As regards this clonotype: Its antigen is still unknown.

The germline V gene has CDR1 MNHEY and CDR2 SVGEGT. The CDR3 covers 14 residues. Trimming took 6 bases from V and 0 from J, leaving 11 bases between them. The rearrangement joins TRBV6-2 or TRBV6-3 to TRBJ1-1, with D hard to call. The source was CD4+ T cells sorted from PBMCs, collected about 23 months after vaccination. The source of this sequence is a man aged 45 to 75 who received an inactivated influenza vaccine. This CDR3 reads CASSFTEMNTEAFF. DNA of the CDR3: TGTGCCAGCAGCTTTACAGAGATGAACACTGAAGCTTTCTTT.